This TCR beta chain was documented in a study of cytomegalovirus exposure and HLA in healthy donors. As for the study in general: From HLA-typed donors, an early data release held some 80 million unique TCRs.

PCR was performed using 60 Vbeta and 13 Jbeta primers. TCRdb keeps only in-frame clones here, not all; method: immunoSEQ multiplex PCR. The sample yields some 150,000 clones, about 64% seen once. The table lists this clone with a count of one. V shed 3 bases, J shed 4 bases, and the junction held 5 bases outside the gene matches. This CDR3 spans 16 amino acids. Germline CDR1 GTSNPN, CDR2 SVGIG (reference sequence). Sequenced sample: PBMCs. This sequence was found in a woman between 35 and 50 years old in good health and CMV-seronegative. The chain recombines TRBV30 with TRBJ2-3; the match to TRBD2 covers 15 bases. CDR3 residues: CAWSHGLAGGPDTQYF. CDR3 bases: TGTGCCTGGAGCCATGGACTAGCGGGGGGGCCAGATACGCAGTATTTT. The whole variable domain, remainder taken from reference TRBV30 and TRBJ2-3, is SQTIHQWPATLVQPVGSPLSLECTVEGTSNPNLYWYRQAAGRGLQLLFYSVGIGQISSEVPQNLSASRPQDRQFILSSKKLLLSDSGFYLCAWSHGLAGGPDTQYFGPGTRLTVL.